The 10 T cell receptor beta chains below were found in one sample sequenced in a study of blood T cells in healthy people across ages. Alongside a J-beta primer mix, a sample-barcoded 5' primer served in a second PCR lasting 7 to 11 cycles. One entry per CDR3 protein results from TCRdb running MiXCR on the 5' RACE reads. This sample has some 1 million distinct CDR3 sequences, with roughly 45% found just once. Sequencing input: blood. The receptors were sampled from a woman aged 55 to 70 in good health.

This clonotype was counted once. The chain is built from TRBV13 and TRBJ2-4; D may be TRBD1 or TRBD2 (5 bases each). Germline V lookup: CDR1 PRHDT, CDR2 FYEKMQ (reference sequence). Trimming took 5 bases from V and 3 from J, leaving 20 bases between them. CDR3 size: 17 residues. In DNA, the CDR3 is TGTGCCAGCAGCCCACGAAGAGTGGAGAGGGGCAAAAACATTCAGTACTTC. Amino acid sequence: CASSPRRVERGKNIQYF.

The V gene is TRBV20-1, the J gene TRBJ2-7; D is ambiguous. Trimming shortened V by 0 bases and J by 3 bases, and 3 bases separated the two germline ends. The CDR3 covers 11 residues. Per germline, CDR1 DFQATT and CDR2 SNEGSKA (reference sequence). CDR3 in amino acids: CSARDFYEQYF. The DNA for the CDR3 is TGCAGTGCTAGAGATTTCTACGAGCAGTACTTC.

The rearrangement uses TRBV18 and TRBJ2-3; 15 nucleotides align to TRBD2. The V gene end was trimmed by 3 bases and the J gene end by 0 bases; junction bases not matched to a gene: 10. Germline values: CDR1 KGHSH, CDR2 LQKENI. The CDR3 totals 20 residues. CDR3 bases: TGTGCCAGCTCACCCCTATACGCGGGACTAGCGGGAGGCAGCACAGATACGCAGTATTTT. This sequence encodes CASSPLYAGLAGGSTDTQYF.

The chain is built from TRBV7-2 and TRBJ2-3; TRBD2 matches 7 bases. Germline V gene sequence: CDR1 SGHTA, CDR2 FQGNSA. The length of the CDR3 is 13 residues. V shed 4 bases, J shed 4 bases, and the junction held 2 bases outside the gene matches. In nucleotides, the CDR3 is TGTGCCAGCAGCTATGGACTAGCAGATACGCAGTATTTT. Its translation is CASSYGLADTQYF.

The V call is TRBV7-9, the J call TRBJ1-5, with D uncertain. This CDR3 has 15 amino acids. The V and J ends lost 5 bases and 7 bases respectively, with 18 bases between them. The germline V gene has CDR1 SEHNR and CDR2 FQNEAQ (reference sequence). This chain's CDR3 is CASSLDTGSGQPQHF. DNA for the CDR3: TGTGCCAGCAGCCTAGATACGGGGTCGGGACAGCCCCAGCATTTT. The full variable domain, completed using reference TRBV7-9 and TRBJ1-5, is DTGVSQNPRHKITKRGQNVTFRCDPISEHNRLYWYRQTLGQGPEFLTYFQNEAQLEKSRLLSDRFSAERPKGSFSTLEIQRTEQGDSAMYLCASSLDTGSGQPQHFGDGTRLSIL.

The chain has TRBV6-5 and TRBJ2-3; D gene unclear. CDR3 size: 16 residues. Germline-derived CDR1 and CDR2 are MNHEY and SVGAGI. The V and J ends lost 0 bases and 0 bases respectively, with 10 bases between them. CDR3 sequence (DNA): TGTGCCAGCAGTTACTCGGGCAGTGGTAGCACAGATACGCAGTATTTT. Encoded protein: CASSYSGSGSTDTQYF.

This clonotype was found a few times. V and J are TRBV3-1 and TRBJ2-7; TRBD1 matches at 8 bases. CDR1 and CDR2 from the germline V gene are LGHDT and YNNKEL (reference sequence). The CDR3 length is 16 residues. J lost 2 bases, V lost 0 bases, and 6 bases had no gene match. CDR3 in amino acids: CASSQDSWTGTYEQYF. CDR3 DNA: TGTGCCAGCAGCCAAGATTCGTGGACAGGGACCTACGAGCAGTACTTC.

This rearrangement joins TRBV20-1 to TRBJ1-6, with 9 positions matching TRBD1. V lost 5 bases and J lost 9; bases outside the gene matches: 8. The CDR3 consists of 14 residues. CDR1 DFQATT and CDR2 SNEGSKA come from the germline V gene (reference sequence). CDR3 DNA sequence: TGCAGTGCTCTAGAGGGACAGGGTAGTTCACCCCTCCACTTT. Translating it yields CSALEGQGSSPLHF.

The V call is TRBV20-1, the J call TRBJ2-3, with 10 bases lining up with TRBD2. V shed 3 bases and J 2 bases; nucleotides not matched to a gene: 5. The CDR3 extends over 15 amino acids. Germline V gene sequence: CDR1 DFQATT, CDR2 SNEGSKA (reference sequence). The CDR3 nucleotides read TGCAGTGCTAGGGCCGGGACTAGCGACACAGATACGCAGTATTTT. Protein: CSARAGTSDTDTQYF.

This clonotype has more than one count but fewer than ten. The rearrangement links TRBV5-1 to TRBJ1-2; 9 bases fit TRBD1. This CDR3 spans 16 amino acids. The trim removed 0 bases at V and 4 bases at J, leaving 7 bases unmatched. Germline lookup yields CDR1 SGHRS and CDR2 YFSETQ. The CDR3 loop reads CASSLEPGQGIYGYTF. The CDR3 nucleotides are TGCGCCAGCAGCTTGGAACCGGGACAGGGTATCTATGGCTACACCTTC.